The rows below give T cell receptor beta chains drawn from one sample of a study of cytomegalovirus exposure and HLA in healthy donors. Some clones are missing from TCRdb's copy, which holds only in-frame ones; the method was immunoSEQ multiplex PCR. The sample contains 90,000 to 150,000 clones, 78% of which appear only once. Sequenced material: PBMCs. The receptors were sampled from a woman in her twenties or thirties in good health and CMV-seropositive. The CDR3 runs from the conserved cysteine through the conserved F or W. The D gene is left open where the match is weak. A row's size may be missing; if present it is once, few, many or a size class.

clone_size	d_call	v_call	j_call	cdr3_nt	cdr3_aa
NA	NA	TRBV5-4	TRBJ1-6	TGTGCCAGCAGCCCGACGATAGACCCCGCCGGGGGGAATTCACCCCTCCACTTT	CASSPTIDPAGGNSPLHF
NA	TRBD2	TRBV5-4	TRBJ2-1	TGTGCCAGCACCCATAGCGGGGGGCGCATGTACAATGAGCAGTTCTTC	CASTHSGGRMYNEQFF
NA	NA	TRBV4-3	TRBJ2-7	TGCGCCAGCAGCCAACGATGGCCCCCTTACGAGCAGTACTTC	CASSQRWPPYEQYF
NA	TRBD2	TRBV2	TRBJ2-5	TGTGCCAGCACCGCCCCCGGGACTAGAACGGAGACCCAGTACTTC	CASTAPGTRTETQYF
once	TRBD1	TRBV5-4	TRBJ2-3	TGTGCCAGCAGCCCCGACAGGGATATAGATACGCAGTATTTT	CASSPDRDIDTQYF
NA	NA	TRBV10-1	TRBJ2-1	TGCGCCAGCAGTGTTCCACAGGGCTGCTACAATGAGCAGTTCTTC	CASSVPQGCYNEQFF
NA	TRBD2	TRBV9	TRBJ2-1	TGTGCCAGCGGTAGCGGGGATAGCTCCTACAATGAGCAGTTCTTC	CASGSGDSSYNEQFF
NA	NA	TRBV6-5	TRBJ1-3	TGTGCCAGCAGCATGACACTCTCTGGAAACACCATATATTTT	CASSMTLSGNTIYF
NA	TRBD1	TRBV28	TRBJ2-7	TGTGCCAGCATTCCCGGGACAGGGAGGCTCCCCTACGAGCAGTACTTC	CASIPGTGRLPYEQYF
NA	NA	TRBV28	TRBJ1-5	TGTGCCAGCCGACTCCTGGACAGTAGCAATCAGCCCCAGCATTTT	CASRLLDSSNQPQHF
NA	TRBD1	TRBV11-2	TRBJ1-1	TGTGCCAGCAGCACCTTGAGGGGGCCGACCCCGAACACTGAAGCTTTCTTT	CASSTLRGPTPNTEAFF
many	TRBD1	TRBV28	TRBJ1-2	TGTGCCAGCAGCACGACAGGGATGGGGGGTGGCTACACCTTC	CASSTTGMGGGYTF
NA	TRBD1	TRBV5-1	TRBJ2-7	TGCGCCAGCAGCCCCCGACAGGGGGTGTCATACGAGCAGTACTTC	CASSPRQGVSYEQYF
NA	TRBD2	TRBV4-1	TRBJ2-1	TGCGCCAGCAGCCAAGGGACTAGCGGGGCGGATGAGCAGTTCTTC	CASSQGTSGADEQFF
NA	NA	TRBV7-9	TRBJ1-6	TGTGCCAGCAGCTTAGCAGGGGCGAATTCACCCCTCCACTTT	CASSLAGANSPLHF
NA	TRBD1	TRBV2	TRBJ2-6	TGTGCCAGCAGCGGACAGGGATCGCCCTCTGGGGCCAACGTCCTGACTTTC	CASSGQGSPSGANVLTF
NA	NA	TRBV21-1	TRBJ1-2	TGTGCCAGCCCGTCCAGGGGGGTGTATAACTATGGCTACACCTTC	CASPSRGVYNYGYTF
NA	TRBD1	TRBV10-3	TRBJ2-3	TGTGCCATTCGTCCGGGACAGGGAACCACAGATACGCAGTATTTT	CAIRPGQGTTDTQYF
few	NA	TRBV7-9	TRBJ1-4	TGTGCCAGCAGCCCGTTTTCGGGAGAAAAACTGTTTTTT	CASSPFSGEKLFF
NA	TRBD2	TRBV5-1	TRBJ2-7	TGCGCCAGCAGCTTGGGACTAGCGGGGGACTCCTACGAGCAGTACTTC	CASSLGLAGDSYEQYF
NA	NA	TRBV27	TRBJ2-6	TGTGCCAGCAGTTTTCAAGCGGGCTCTGGGGCCAACGTCCTGACTTTC	CASSFQAGSGANVLTF
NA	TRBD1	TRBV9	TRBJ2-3	TGTGCCAGCAGCGTATGGACAGGGGGCATCACAGATACGCAGTATTTT	CASSVWTGGITDTQYF
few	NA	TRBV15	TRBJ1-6	TGTGCCACCTCGGGAGAGAGGGCCTATAATTCACCCCTCCACTTT	CATSGERAYNSPLHF
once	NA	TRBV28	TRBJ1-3	TGTGCCAGCAGTTTTCCGGGAAACACCATATATTTT	CASSFPGNTIYF
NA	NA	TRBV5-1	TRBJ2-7	TGCGCCAGCAGCTTCTCGCAGGGCGTTAGCGAGCAGTACTTC	CASSFSQGVSEQYF
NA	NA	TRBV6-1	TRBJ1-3	TGTGCCAGCAGTTGGGGGCAGTCCTCTGGAAACACCATATATTTT	CASSWGQSSGNTIYF
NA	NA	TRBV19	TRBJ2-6	TGTGCCAGTAGTATCTGGAGGGACTCTGGGGCCAACGTCCTGACTTTC	CASSIWRDSGANVLTF
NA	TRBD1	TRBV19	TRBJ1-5	TGTGCCAGTAGCGGGACAGGGTCTAGCAATCAGCCCCAGCATTTT	CASSGTGSSNQPQHF
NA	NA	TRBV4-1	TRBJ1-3	TGCGCCAGCAGCCAAGATGGGAGGGCAGCCTCTGGAAACACCATATATTTT	CASSQDGRAASGNTIYF
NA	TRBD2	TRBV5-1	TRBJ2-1	TGCGCCAGCAGCTTACTAGCGGGGGGCGCCGGGACCTACAATGAGCAGTTCTTC	CASSLLAGGAGTYNEQFF
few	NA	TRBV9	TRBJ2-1	TGTGCCAGCAGCGTAGGAGATTACAATGAGCAGTTCTTC	CASSVGDYNEQFF
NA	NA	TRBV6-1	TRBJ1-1	TGTGCCAGCAAAAGGACAGACACTGAAGCTTTCTTT	CASKRTDTEAFF
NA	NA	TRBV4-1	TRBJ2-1	TGCGCCAGCAGCCAAGAGGAGTTGGGTCTTCAGAAGTTCTTC	CASSQEELGLQKFF
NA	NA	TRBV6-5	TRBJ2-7	TGTGCCAGCAGTACCACCGGGCAGGGGAATTACGAGCAGTACTTC	CASSTTGQGNYEQYF
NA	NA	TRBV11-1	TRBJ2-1	TGTGCCAGCAGCATAGAATGGACAGTTTTAGGGTCCTACAATGAGCAGTTCTTC	CASSIEWTVLGSYNEQFF
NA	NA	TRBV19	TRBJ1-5	TGTGCCACCAAAAGGAGGGGGGGATCATATAGCAATCAGCCCCAGCATTTT	CATKRRGGSYSNQPQHF
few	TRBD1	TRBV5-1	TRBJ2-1	TGCGCCAGCAGCACCGACAGGGTGGGTTTGGGTGAGCAGTTCTTC	CASSTDRVGLGEQFF
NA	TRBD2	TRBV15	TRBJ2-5	TGTGCCACCAGCGGACGGGGGGGTATGGAGACCCAGTACTTC	CATSGRGGMETQYF
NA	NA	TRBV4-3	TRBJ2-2	TGCGCCAGCAGCCCTACAGAGCCCGGGGAGCTGTTTTTT	CASSPTEPGELFF
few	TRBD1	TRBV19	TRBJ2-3	TGTGCCAGTAGTTTGGGACAGGGGCAGTATTTT	CASSLGQGQYF
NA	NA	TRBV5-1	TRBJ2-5	TGCGCCAGCAGCTTGGCAGGGTTAGGACACCGTCAAGAGACCCAGTACTTC	CASSLAGLGHRQETQYF
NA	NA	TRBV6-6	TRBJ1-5	TGTGCCAGCACCTCGGGGAGCAATCAGCCCCAGCATTTT	CASTSGSNQPQHF
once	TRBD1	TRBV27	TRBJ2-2	TGTGCCAGCAGTTTATGGGACAGGGTTGCCGGGGAGCTGTTTTTT	CASSLWDRVAGELFF
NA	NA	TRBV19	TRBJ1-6	TGTGCCAGTAGTGAGTTAGATAATTCACCCCTCCACTTT	CASSELDNSPLHF
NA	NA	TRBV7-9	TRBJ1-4	TGTGCCAGCAGCTTAGGGGACTCGACAAAACTGTTTTTT	CASSLGDSTKLFF
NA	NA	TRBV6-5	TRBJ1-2	TGTGCCAGCATTAAAATAGATAAAGCTAACTATGGCTACACCTTC	CASIKIDKANYGYTF
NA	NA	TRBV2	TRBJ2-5	TGTGCCAGCAGTCTTCTGGGTGGAGGGGAGACCCAGTACTTC	CASSLLGGGETQYF
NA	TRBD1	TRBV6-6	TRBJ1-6	TGTGCCAGCAGTTACCCAGGGACAGGGGACAATTCACCCCTCCACTTT	CASSYPGTGDNSPLHF
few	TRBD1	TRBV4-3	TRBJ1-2	TGCGCCAGCAGCCAAGATGGCGGGACAGGGGGCCGTTGGAACTATGGCTACACCTTC	CASSQDGGTGGRWNYGYTF
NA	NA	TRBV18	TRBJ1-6	TGTGCCACCCCGTGGCAGATCAATTCACCCCTCCACTTT	CATPWQINSPLHF
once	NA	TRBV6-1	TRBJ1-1	TGTGCCAGCAGATCGGACAGGAACACTGAAGCTTTCTTT	CASRSDRNTEAFF
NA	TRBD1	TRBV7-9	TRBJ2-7	TGTGCCAGCAGCACCGACAGGGTCGAGCAGTACTTC	CASSTDRVEQYF
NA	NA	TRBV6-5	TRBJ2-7	TGTGCCAGCAGTTCGGGGGTCTGGGGGGAGCAGTACTTC	CASSSGVWGEQYF
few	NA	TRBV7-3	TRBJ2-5	TGTGCCAGCAGCTTAGGGTCAGGCTCTGAGACCCAGTACTTC	CASSLGSGSETQYF
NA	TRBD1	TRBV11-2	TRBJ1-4	TGTGCCAGCAGCAACCAAACTAGTTGGAACAGGGGTGAAAAACTGTTTTTT	CASSNQTSWNRGEKLFF
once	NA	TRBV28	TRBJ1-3	TGTGCCAGCAGTTTAAGGCCCGGGGGAAACACCATATATTTT	CASSLRPGGNTIYF
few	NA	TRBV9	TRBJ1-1	TGTGCCAGCAGCGTAGGGGGGACAACTGAAGCTTTCTTT	CASSVGGTTEAFF
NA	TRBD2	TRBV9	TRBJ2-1	TGTGCCAGCAGCGTAGGACTAGCGTCCCTCAATGAGCAGTTCTTC	CASSVGLASLNEQFF
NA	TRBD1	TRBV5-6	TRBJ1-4	TGTGCCAGCAGCTTGGTGGGACAGGGGGCAACTAATGACAAACTGTTTTTT	CASSLVGQGATNDKLFF
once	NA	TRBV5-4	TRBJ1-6	TGTGCCAGCAGCCTACAGGATTCACCCCTCCACTTT	CASSLQDSPLHF